These 8 T cell receptor beta chains share one sample of origin, sequenced in a study of blood T cell repertoires in COVID-19. The data were produced by immunoSEQ multiplex PCR, yet TCRdb's version contains in-frame clones alone and is incomplete. The sample has over 400,000 clones, about nine tenths seen once. Sequenced: peripheral blood. Receptors were obtained from a woman aged 30 to 39 with active or convalescent COVID-19.

J is TRBJ1-1 and V is TRBV5-4; 9 bases match TRBD1. The germline CDR1 and CDR2 sequences are SGHNT and YYREEE (reference sequence). The trim removed 4 bases at V and 0 bases at J, leaving 4 bases unmatched. The CDR3 is 15 amino acids. The CDR3 bases are TGTGCCAGCAGCCCCGGGACAGGGATGAACACTGAAGCTTTCTTT. It encodes CASSPGTGMNTEAFF.

V usage is TRBV4-1 and J usage is TRBJ2-6; TRBD1 matches 9 bases. Unmatched junction bases numbered 6, after V lost 2 bases and J lost 4 bases. CDR1 and CDR2 from the germline V gene are MGHRA and YSYEKL. The CDR3 loop spans 17 amino acids. DNA for the CDR3: TGCGCCAGCAGCCAACCGGGACAGGGATCCGGGGCCAACGTCCTGACTTTC. Encoded protein: CASSQPGQGSGANVLTF.

This chain links TRBV27 with TRBJ2-2; 9 nucleotides line up with TRBD2. The V and J ends lost 11 bases and 5 bases, in that order; junction bases with no gene match: 9. The germline V gene encodes CDR1 MNHEY and CDR2 SMNVEV (reference sequence). The CDR3 contains 14 residues. The CDR3 DNA follows: TGTGCCGCGAGACTAGCGGCGGGGACCGGGGAGCTGTTTTTT. As protein: CAARLAAGTGELFF.

The chain couples TRBV3-1 (or the pseudogene TRBV3-2) to TRBJ1-1; D remains unclear. Trimming cost V 7 bases and J 3 bases, with 9 bases left between them. This CDR3 has 12 amino acids. Germline CDR1 reads LGHDT; CDR2 reads YNNKEL (reference sequence). The CDR3 sequence: CASNSGDTEAFF. CDR3 sequence (DNA): TGTGCCAGCAACAGCGGGGACACTGAAGCTTTCTTT.

This clone has a single count. CDR3 amino acids: CASSGYSGGTTDTQYF. The CDR3 nucleotides are TGTGCCAGCAGCGGATATAGCGGGGGGACCACAGATACGCAGTATTTT. J is TRBJ2-3 and V is TRBV9, with 10 positions matching TRBD2. The V gene's germline CDR1 is SGDLS and CDR2 YYNGEE. Unmatched junction bases numbered 6, after V lost 3 bases and J lost 2 bases. CDR3 length: 16 amino acids. The full variable domain, rest sourced from reference TRBV9 and TRBJ2-3, is DSGVTQTPKHLITATGQRVTLRCSPRSGDLSVYWYQQSLDQGLQFLIQYYNGEERAKGNILERFSAQQFPDLHSELNLSSLELGDSALYFCASSGYSGGTTDTQYFGPGTRLTVL.

The rearrangement uses TRBV6-5 and TRBJ1-5; D remains ambiguous. Trimming cost V 0 bases and J 6 bases, with 12 bases left between them. CDR3 length equals 15 residues. Germline V CDR1 and CDR2: MNHEY, SVGAGI. This CDR3 reads CASSYSAESGQPQHF. DNA for the CDR3: TGTGCCAGCAGTTACTCAGCCGAGTCGGGTCAGCCCCAGCATTTT.

V is TRBV19 and J is TRBJ2-7; 7 bases fit TRBD1. The germline gives CDR1 LNHDA, CDR2 SQIVND (reference sequence). The CDR3 is made up of 15 amino acids. The J segment lost 1 base and the V segment lost 1 base, leaving 4 bases of the junction unmatched. CDR3 sequence: CASSIVGGRSYEQYF. As DNA, the CDR3 is TGTGCCAGTAGTATAGTAGGGGGCAGATCCTACGAGCAGTACTTC.

The chain has TRBV6-1 and TRBJ2-3; maybe TRBD2 (7 bases). Germline CDR1 reads MNHNS; CDR2 reads SASEGT. The CDR3 sequence is 15 residues long. V was pared by 0 bases and J by 6 bases, with 13 bases between. The CDR3 sequence: CASSEAPGGGDTQYF. CDR3 DNA sequence: TGTGCCAGCAGTGAAGCGCCGGGGGGCGGGGATACGCAGTATTTT.